The 14 T cell receptor beta chains listed next were all sequenced from one sample in a study of breast tumors, draining lymph nodes, adjacent tissues. Each CDR3 protein gets one entry after TCRdb re-called the multiplex PCR reads with MiXCR. The data contain 200,000 to 250,000 distinct CDR3 sequences, 30% to 35% of them singletons. Axillary draining lymph nodes of breast cancer patients supplied the node samples. What was sequenced was axillary lymph node tissue. Receptors originate from a female donor with breast cancer. Some clones in this sample may be carry-over from other donors' samples.

A few counts support this clonotype. This clone may be a read error of a much larger clone one base away. The chain uses TRBV7-3 and TRBJ2-5; 7 bases align to TRBD1. The germline CDR1 and CDR2 sequences are SGHTA and FQGTGA. This CDR3 is built from 15 residues. As DNA, the CDR3 is TGTGCCAGCAGCGCCCAGCCGGGACAGCAAGAGACCCAGCACTTC. Amino acid sequence: CASSAQPGQQETQHF.

This clonotype was detected ten times or more. This chain connects TRBV4-1 to TRBJ2-3; D might be TRBD1 (6 bases). The CDR3 spans 14 residues. Germline CDR1 and CDR2: MGHRA and YSYEKL. V lost 1 base and J lost 2, with 7 bases in between. The CDR3 DNA follows: TGCGCCAGCAGCCAAGGGACAGACACAGATACGCAGTATTTT. This encodes CASSQGTDTDTQYF.

Ten or more counts support this clonotype. V gene TRBV7-9 combines with J gene TRBJ2-1; 8 nucleotides align to TRBD1. Germline CDR1 SEHNR, CDR2 FQNEAQ (reference sequence). The V gene end was trimmed by 5 bases and the J gene end by 3 bases; junction bases not matched to a gene: 12. This CDR3 is built from 17 residues. This chain's CDR3 is CASSLSPGQAYYNEQFF. CDR3 in DNA: TGTGCCAGCAGCCTATCCCCGGGACAGGCCTACTACAATGAGCAGTTCTTC.

V is TRBV7-3 and J is TRBJ2-3; 11 nucleotides align to TRBD2. Looked up from germline, CDR1 is SGHTA and CDR2 is FQGTGA. Losses at the gene ends were 3 bases for V and 4 bases for J; bases not matched to a gene: 6. CDR3 length: 16 amino acids. Here the CDR3 reads CASSLTTSGVSDTQYF. CDR3 DNA sequence: TGTGCCAGCAGCTTGACGACTAGCGGGGTTTCAGATACGCAGTATTTT.

The chain has TRBV7-2 and TRBJ2-7, with TRBD1 matching over 10 bases. CDR1 is SGHTA and CDR2 is FQGNSA in the germline V gene. The CDR3 consists of 16 residues. V dropped 4 bases and J dropped 0; count of bases not matched to a gene: 6. This chain's CDR3 is CASSSDRGRHSYEQYF. In DNA form, the CDR3 reads TGTGCCAGCAGCTCGGACAGGGGGAGACACTCCTACGAGCAGTACTTC.

With respect to this clonotype: A read error may explain this, as a much larger clone is one base away. This chain connects TRBV20-1 to TRBJ2-7; 7 positions agree with TRBD2. The CDR3 runs 14 residues. Germline-derived CDR1 and CDR2 are DFQATT and SNEGSKA (reference sequence). In DNA, the CDR3 is TGCAGTGCCAGCCTAGCGGAATTCTCCTCCGAGCAGTACTTC. The encoded protein is CSASLAEFSSEQYF.

At least ten counts were recorded for this clonotype. The chain joins TRBV2 to TRBJ2-3; D call uncertain. CDR1 SNHLY and CDR2 FYNNEI come from the germline V gene. This CDR3 contains 14 residues. Deletions cut 6 bases from V and 1 base from J, with 11 bases between. CDR3 sequence reads: CASRVELGTDTQYF. CDR3 nucleotide sequence: TGTGCCAGCAGGGTTGAGTTGGGCACAGATACGCAGTATTTT.

This clonotype has a handful of counts. The chain combines TRBV30 with TRBJ2-6; TRBD2 aligns across 8 bases. The CDR3 extends over 16 amino acids. In germline, CDR1 is GTSNPN, CDR2 SVGIG (reference sequence). V shed 4 bases and J 0 bases; nucleotides not matched to a gene: 5. The DNA for the CDR3 is TGTGCCTGGACCCCCGGGGGGGGCTCTGGGGCCAACGTCCTGACTTTC. This codes for CAWTPGGGSGANVLTF. The whole variable domain, remainder taken from reference TRBV30 and TRBJ2-6, is SQTIHQWPATLVQPVGSPLSLECTVEGTSNPNLYWYRQAAGRGLQLLFYSVGIGQISSEVPQNLSASRPQDRQFILSSKKLLLSDSGFYLCAWTPGGGSGANVLTFGAGSRLTVL.

The chain uses TRBV5-1 and TRBJ2-7, with TRBD2 matching 12 bases. The CDR3 spans 16 residues. In germline, CDR1 is SGHRS, CDR2 YFSETQ. Unmatched junction bases numbered 5, after V lost 1 base and J lost 3 bases. The CDR3 nucleotides are TGCGCCAGCAGCTTGTTACCTAGCGGGAGGGGCTACGAGCAGTACTTC. Protein: CASSLLPSGRGYEQYF.

The gene calls are TRBV7-9 and TRBJ2-4; the D gene is possibly TRBD1 (6 bases). Trimming took 1 base from V and 8 from J, leaving 9 bases between them. Germline V gene lookup returns CDR1 SEHNR and CDR2 FQNEAQ (reference sequence). This CDR3 comprises 13 residues. The CDR3 bases are TGTGCCAGCAGCTTAGAGGGGGTGGACATTCAGTACTTC. Its protein product is CASSLEGVDIQYF.

A word on this clonotype: A much bigger clone sits one base away, suggesting this may be a read error. V and J are TRBV11-3 and TRBJ2-2; tentatively, D is TRBD1 (5 bases). Germline CDR1 and CDR2: SGHNT and YENEEA. The germline V and J ends were trimmed by 5 bases and 6 bases, with 13 bases remaining between them. The CDR3 contains 14 residues. CDR3 nucleotides: TGTGCCAGCAGCCCCGGACACCAGGCCGGGGAGCTGTTTTTT. This encodes CASSPGHQAGELFF.

Regarding this clonotype: This may come from a read error, since a much larger clone is one base off. Because the CDR3 is missing its conserved closing phenylalanine or tryptophan, this is likely a read error. The CDR3 sequence: CASSRDMSSYEQYL. CDR3 nucleotides: TGTGCCAGCAGCCGAGACATGAGCTCCTACGAGCAGTACCTC. The J gene is TRBJ2-7, the V gene TRBV7-2; D gene unclear. V was shortened by 5 bases and J by 0 bases, with 11 bases between the two germline ends. Germline V gene data show CDR1 as SGHTA and CDR2 as FQGNSA. This CDR3 spans 14 amino acids.

In its sample, this clonotype was seen a few times. Since a much larger clone is just one base distant, this may be a read error. The chain has TRBV12-3 or TRBV12-4 and TRBJ1-3; 8 bases line up with TRBD1. CDR3 length: 15 residues. The CDR3 DNA reads TGTGCCAGCAGTTTGTCAGGGGGCTCTGGAAGCACCATATATTTT. This codes for CASSLSGGSGSTIYF.

The genes are TRBV29-1 and TRBJ1-2, with a tentative D call TRBD1 (6 bases). Germline-derived CDR1 and CDR2 are SQVTM and ANQGSEA. The CDR3 has 12 amino acids. CDR3: CSVIAGDYGYTF. CDR3 sequence (DNA): TGCAGTGTGATTGCAGGGGACTATGGCTACACCTTC.